A single sample is the source of the 10 T cell receptor beta chains below, sequenced in a study of cytomegalovirus exposure and HLA in healthy donors. It was with 60 Vbeta and 13 Jbeta primers that the PCR ran. The repertoire was sequenced with immunoSEQ multiplex PCR; TCRdb's copy has only in-frame clones and lacks some. Among approximately 150,000 clones listed, approximately 77% were seen once. Sequenced: PBMCs. The receptors derive from a man in his thirties or forties in good health and CMV-seropositive.

This clone occurred a few times. The V and J genes are TRBV4-1 and TRBJ2-2; 8 nucleotides line up with TRBD1. V lost 4 bases and J lost 1; bases outside the gene matches: 2. The CDR3 is 15 amino acids. Looked up from germline, CDR1 is MGHRA and CDR2 is YSYEKL. The CDR3 DNA reads as TGCGCCAGCAGCCCAGGGACAGGGAACACCGGGGAGCTGTTTTTT. Translated: CASSPGTGNTGELFF.

This sequence joins TRBV27 and TRBJ1-2, with TRBD1 matching 7 bases. The germline V gene has CDR1 MNHEY and CDR2 SMNVEV (reference sequence). V was pared by 5 bases and J by 2 bases, with 5 bases of the junction left unmatched. The CDR3 sequence is 14 residues long. The CDR3 coding sequence is TGTGCCAGCAGTAACAGGGGAAGGAACTATGGCTACACCTTC. As protein: CASSNRGRNYGYTF.

This sequence joins TRBV29-1 and TRBJ2-5; 11 nucleotides line up with TRBD2. The CDR3 runs 16 residues. The ends lost 6 bases at V and 4 bases at J; junction bases unmatched: 13. Germline V gene data show CDR1 as SQVTM and CDR2 as ANQGSEA. The CDR3 DNA is TGCAGCGTCTCGTTTAGCGGGGGGGCCTACGGAGAGACCCAGTACTTC. Its protein product is CSVSFSGGAYGETQYF.

The V gene is TRBV5-1, the J gene TRBJ2-7; a possible D gene is TRBD1 (6 bases). The CDR3 runs 13 residues. Trimming left V 5 bases short and J 5 bases short, with 14 bases between. The germline V gene has CDR1 SGHRS and CDR2 YFSETQ. CDR3 region: CASRAAGAHEQYF. For the CDR3, the DNA is TGCGCCAGCAGGGCGGCAGGGGCCCACGAGCAGTACTTC.

The genes are TRBV7-9 and TRBJ2-5, with 7 nucleotides matching TRBD1. With V trimmed by 0 bases and J by 2 bases, 6 bases remained unmatched. Germline CDR1 and CDR2: SEHNR and FQNEAQ (reference sequence). The CDR3 extends over 16 amino acids. The CDR3 here is CASSLAGTAPQETQYF. DNA for the CDR3: TGTGCCAGCAGCTTAGCCGGGACAGCCCCTCAAGAGACCCAGTACTTC.

The chain couples TRBV7-9 to TRBJ1-5, with TRBD1 as a possible D gene (5 bases). Germline V gives CDR1 SEHNR, CDR2 FQNEAQ (reference sequence). The V end lost 0 bases, the J end lost 0 bases, and 9 bases lay between the germline ends. This CDR3 has 16 residues. The CDR3 loop reads CASSLAGGTSNQPQHF. The CDR3 DNA reads as TGTGCCAGCAGCTTAGCAGGAGGGACTAGCAATCAGCCCCAGCATTTT.

This clone showed up just a few times. The rearrangement uses TRBV6-5 and TRBJ2-7; 11 nucleotides line up with TRBD1. Trimming cost V 4 bases and J 4 bases; bases outside gene matches: 3. The CDR3 extends over 14 amino acids. Germline CDR1 is MNHEY and CDR2 is SVGAGI. CDR3 loop: CASSWDRGIYEQYF. In DNA form, the CDR3 reads TGTGCCAGCAGTTGGGACAGGGGGATTTACGAGCAGTACTTC.

This clone was detected only a few times. V is TRBV6-5 and J is TRBJ1-5; D gene ambiguous. The CDR3 contains 15 residues. Per the germline V gene, CDR1 is MNHEY and CDR2 is SVGAGI. With 0 bases removed from V and 1 base from J, the gap between germline ends came to 7 bases. CDR3: CASSYSRLSNQPQHF. CDR3 nucleotides: TGTGCCAGCAGTTACTCGAGATTGAGCAATCAGCCCCAGCATTTT.

Note on this clone: No conserved phenylalanine or tryptophan is present at the end of the CDR3, so a read error is the likely explanation. It is unclear where the CDR3 begins or ends on the DNA, so no DNA is shown, and the CDR3 is as TCRdb lists it. The chain employs TRBV15 and TRBJ1-1; TRBD1 is the table's D call and was not checked against the DNA. Per germline, CDR1 LNHNV and CDR2 YYDKDF (reference sequence). The CDR3 length is 9 residues, termini included. The CDR3 is CATHRGLNQ.

The chain has TRBV28 and TRBJ1-4; 12 bases align to TRBD1. The germline gives CDR1 MDHEN, CDR2 SYDVKM. V lost 6 bases and J lost 6; bases outside the gene matches: 5. The CDR3 totals 15 residues. Written as DNA, the CDR3 is TGTGCCAGCAGATCCGGGACAGGGGGCCATGAAAAACTGTTTTTT. Protein sequence: CASRSGTGGHEKLFF.